This TCR beta chain was retrieved from a study of CD8+ T cells in alopecia areata. The CDR3 contains 15 residues. Germline values: CDR1 MGHDK, CDR2 SYGVNS. Deletions cut 3 bases from V and 1 base from J, with 11 bases between. RNA was isolated and reverse transcribed to cDNA, the sequencing template. Sequencing was performed with immunoSEQ multiplex PCR; in TCRdb, only in-frame clones are kept and a portion is missing. The data hold hundreds of thousands of clones, with about two thirds observed a single time. This receptor was obtained from a human donor with alopecia areata. The chain links TRBV25-1 to TRBJ2-3; a weak D match, TRBD1 (6 bases). The source was CD4+ T cells sorted from blood, collected at week 0. Written as DNA, the CDR3 is TGTGCCAGCAGTGATTCCTGGGGGCGCACAGATACGCAGTATTTT. Protein sequence: CASSDSWGRTDTQYF.